The 5 T cell receptor beta chains in this list originate from one sample, sequenced in a study of CXCR3-negative and CXCR3-positive naive CD8 T cells. Libraries of TRB cDNA were made by 5' RACE and carried UMIs. TCRdb reworked the 5' RACE reads into one entry per CDR3 protein, no DNA. Across over 70,000 distinct CDR3 sequences, the top ten clones capture 1.7% of the sample. The sample taken for sequencing was naive CXCR3- CD8+ T cells from blood. Subset indicated: CD45RO-CCR7+CD27+CD95- naive CD8+ T cells lacking CXCR3 (TNR3-). These receptors were taken from a human donor in good health. Some clones in this sample may be carry-over from other donors' samples.

The J gene is TRBJ2-7, the V gene TRBV28; TCRdb's assignment of TRBD1 cannot be checked, as there is no DNA. The CDR3 consists of 15 residues. Germline V gives CDR1 MDHEN, CDR2 SYDVKM. Here the CDR3 reads CASRERTGPLLEQYF.

The V call is TRBV9, the J call TRBJ2-1; TCRdb proposes TRBD2, but this gene call is untestable without DNA. Germline assignment: CDR1 SGDLS and CDR2 YYNGEE. The CDR3 runs 13 residues. The CDR3 protein is CASTGTSGNEQFF.

The chain combines TRBV15 with TRBJ1-4; the TCRdb D gene call, TRBD1, has no DNA to confirm it. There are 13 residues in the CDR3. Germline V gene sequence: CDR1 LNHNV, CDR2 YYDKDF (reference sequence). CDR3 loop: CATSSSGNEKLFF.

The chain is built from TRBV7-9 and TRBJ2-6. This CDR3 spans 15 amino acids. CDR1 and CDR2 (germline): SEHNR, FQNEAQ (reference sequence). The chain's CDR3 is CASSLGHSGANVLTF. The variable domain in full, with the rest retrieved from reference TRBV7-9 and TRBJ2-6, is DTGVSQNPRHKITKRGQNVTFRCDPISEHNRLYWYRQTLGQGPEFLTYFQNEAQLEKSRLLSDRFSAERPKGSFSTLEIQRTEQGDSAMYLCASSLGHSGANVLTFGAGSRLTVL.

The V call is TRBV20-1, the J call TRBJ1-1; the D call of TRBD1 rests on TCRdb alone, since no DNA is present to check it. Germline CDR1 is DFQATT and CDR2 is SNEGSKA (reference sequence). CDR3 length: 14 residues. The CDR3 protein is CSARDATGFTEAFF.